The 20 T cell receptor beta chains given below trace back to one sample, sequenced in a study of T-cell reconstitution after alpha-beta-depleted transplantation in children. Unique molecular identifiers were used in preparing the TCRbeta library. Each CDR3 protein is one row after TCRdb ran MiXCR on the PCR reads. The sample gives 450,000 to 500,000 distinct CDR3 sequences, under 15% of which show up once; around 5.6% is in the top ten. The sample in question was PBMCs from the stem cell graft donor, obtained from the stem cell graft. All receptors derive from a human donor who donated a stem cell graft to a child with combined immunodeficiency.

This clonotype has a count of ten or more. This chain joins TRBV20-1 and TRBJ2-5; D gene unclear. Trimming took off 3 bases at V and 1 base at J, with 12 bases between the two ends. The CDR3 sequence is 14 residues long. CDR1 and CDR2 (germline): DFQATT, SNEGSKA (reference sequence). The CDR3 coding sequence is TGCAGTGCTAGGTCTCCAAGGGCCCAAGAGACCCAGTACTTC. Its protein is CSARSPRAQETQYF.

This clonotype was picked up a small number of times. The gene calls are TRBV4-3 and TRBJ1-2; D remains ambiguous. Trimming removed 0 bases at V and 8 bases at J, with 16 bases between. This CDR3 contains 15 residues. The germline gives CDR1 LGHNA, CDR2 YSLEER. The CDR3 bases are TGCGCCAGCAGCCAAGATAGCGTCCCCACTAACGGCTACACCTTC. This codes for CASSQDSVPTNGYTF.

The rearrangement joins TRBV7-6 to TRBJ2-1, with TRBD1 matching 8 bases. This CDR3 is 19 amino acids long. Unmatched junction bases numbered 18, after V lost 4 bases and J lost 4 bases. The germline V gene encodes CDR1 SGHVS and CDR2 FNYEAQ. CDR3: CASSSLWSRQGIFYNEQFF. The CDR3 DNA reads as TGTGCCAGCAGCTCCCTTTGGTCCCGACAGGGGATTTTTTACAATGAGCAGTTCTTC.

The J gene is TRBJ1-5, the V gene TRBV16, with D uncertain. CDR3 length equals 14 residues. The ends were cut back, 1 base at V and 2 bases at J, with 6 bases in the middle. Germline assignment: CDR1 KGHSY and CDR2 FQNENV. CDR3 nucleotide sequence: TGTGCCAGCAGCCAATTTAGGGGCAATCAGCCCCAGCATTTT. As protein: CASSQFRGNQPQHF.

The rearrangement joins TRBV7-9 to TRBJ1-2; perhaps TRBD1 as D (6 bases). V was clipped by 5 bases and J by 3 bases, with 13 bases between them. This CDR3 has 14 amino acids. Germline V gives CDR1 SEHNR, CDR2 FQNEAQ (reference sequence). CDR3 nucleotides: TGTGCCAGCAGCAATTTCAGGGGCGACTATGGCTACACCTTC. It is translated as CASSNFRGDYGYTF.

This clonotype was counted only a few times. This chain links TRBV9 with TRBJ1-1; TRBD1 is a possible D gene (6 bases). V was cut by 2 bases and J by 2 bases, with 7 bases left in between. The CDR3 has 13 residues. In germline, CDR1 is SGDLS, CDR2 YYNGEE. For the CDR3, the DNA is TGTGCCAGCAGCGTGGGGGCTAACACTGAAGCTTTCTTT. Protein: CASSVGANTEAFF.

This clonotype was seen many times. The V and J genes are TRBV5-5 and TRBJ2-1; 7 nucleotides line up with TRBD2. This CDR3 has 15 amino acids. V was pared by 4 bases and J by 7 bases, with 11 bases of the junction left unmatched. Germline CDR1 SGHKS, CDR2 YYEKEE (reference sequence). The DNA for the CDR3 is TGTGCCAGCAGCGACACCGGGTTGGGAGGGAATGAGCAGTTCTTC. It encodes CASSDTGLGGNEQFF.

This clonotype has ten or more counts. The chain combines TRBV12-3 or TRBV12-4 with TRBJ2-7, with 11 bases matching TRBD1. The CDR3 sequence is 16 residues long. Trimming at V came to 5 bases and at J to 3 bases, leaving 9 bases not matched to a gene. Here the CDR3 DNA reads TGTGCCAGCAGTGGGCTGGGGACAGGGGGATACTACGAGCAGTACTTC. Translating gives CASSGLGTGGYYEQYF.

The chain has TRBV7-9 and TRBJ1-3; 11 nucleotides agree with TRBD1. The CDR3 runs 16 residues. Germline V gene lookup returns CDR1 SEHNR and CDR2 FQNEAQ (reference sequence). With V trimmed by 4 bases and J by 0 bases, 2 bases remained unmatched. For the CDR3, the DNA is TGTGCCAGCAGCTCCGGACAGGGGGCCTCTGGAAACACCATATATTTT. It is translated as CASSSGQGASGNTIYF.

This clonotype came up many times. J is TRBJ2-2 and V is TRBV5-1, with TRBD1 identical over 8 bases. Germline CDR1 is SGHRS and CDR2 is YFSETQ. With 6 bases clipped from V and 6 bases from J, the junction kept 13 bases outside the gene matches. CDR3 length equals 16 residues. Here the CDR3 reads CASKPGQVLMAGELFF. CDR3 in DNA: TGCGCCAGCAAGCCGGGACAGGTATTAATGGCCGGGGAGCTGTTTTTT.

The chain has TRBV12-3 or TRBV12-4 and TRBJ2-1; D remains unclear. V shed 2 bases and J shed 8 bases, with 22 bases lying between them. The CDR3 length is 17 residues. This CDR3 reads CASSLRDGGPLHDEQFF. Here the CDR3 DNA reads TGTGCCAGCAGTTTAAGGGATGGCGGCCCACTACACGATGAGCAGTTCTTC.

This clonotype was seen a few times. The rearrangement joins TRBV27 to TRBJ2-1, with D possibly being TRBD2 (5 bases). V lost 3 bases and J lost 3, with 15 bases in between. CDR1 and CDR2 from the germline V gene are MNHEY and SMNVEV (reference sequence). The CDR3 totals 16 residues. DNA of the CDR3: TGTGCCAGCAGTTTGACGGGATACAATTTCTACAATGAGCAGTTCTTC. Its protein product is CASSLTGYNFYNEQFF.

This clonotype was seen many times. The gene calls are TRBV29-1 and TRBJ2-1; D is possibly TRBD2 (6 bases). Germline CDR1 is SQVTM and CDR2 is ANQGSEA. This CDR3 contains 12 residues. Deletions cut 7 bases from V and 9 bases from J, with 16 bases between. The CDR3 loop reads CSAGDYSGEQFF. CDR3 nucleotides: TGCAGCGCGGGAGACTATAGCGGTGAGCAGTTCTTC.

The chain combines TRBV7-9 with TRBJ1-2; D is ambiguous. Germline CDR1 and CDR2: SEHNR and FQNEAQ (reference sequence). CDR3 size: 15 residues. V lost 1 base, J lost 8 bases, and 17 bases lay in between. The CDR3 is CASSLGAEVVGGYTF. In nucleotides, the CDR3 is TGTGCCAGCAGCTTAGGGGCAGAGGTCGTCGGCGGCTACACCTTC. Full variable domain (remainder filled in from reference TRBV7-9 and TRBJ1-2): DTGVSQNPRHKITKRGQNVTFRCDPISEHNRLYWYRQTLGQGPEFLTYFQNEAQLEKSRLLSDRFSAERPKGSFSTLEIQRTEQGDSAMYLCASSLGAEVVGGYTFGSGTRLTVV.

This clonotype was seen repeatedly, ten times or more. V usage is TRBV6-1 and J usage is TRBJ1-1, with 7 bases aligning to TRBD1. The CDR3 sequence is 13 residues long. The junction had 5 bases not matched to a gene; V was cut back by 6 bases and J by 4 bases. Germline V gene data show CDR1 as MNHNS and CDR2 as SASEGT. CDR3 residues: CASRRGQGTEAFF. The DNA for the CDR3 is TGTGCCAGCAGGAGGGGGCAAGGCACTGAAGCTTTCTTT.

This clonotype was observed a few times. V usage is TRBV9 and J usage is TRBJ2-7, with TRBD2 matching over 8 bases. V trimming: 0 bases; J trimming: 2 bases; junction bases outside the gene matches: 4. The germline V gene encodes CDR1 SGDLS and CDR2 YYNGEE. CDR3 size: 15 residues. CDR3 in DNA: TGTGCCAGCAGCGTAGGGGATAGCGGGGCCTACGAGCAGTACTTC. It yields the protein CASSVGDSGAYEQYF.

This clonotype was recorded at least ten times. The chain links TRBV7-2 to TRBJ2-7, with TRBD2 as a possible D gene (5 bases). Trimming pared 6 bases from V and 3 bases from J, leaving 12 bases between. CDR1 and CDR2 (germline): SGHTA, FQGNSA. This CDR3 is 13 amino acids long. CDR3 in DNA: TGTGCCAGCAGTTTATACGCGGGCTACGAGCAGTACTTC. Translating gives CASSLYAGYEQYF.

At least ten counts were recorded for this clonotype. The CDR3 region is CASSPTETGELFF. The CDR3 DNA is TGTGCCAGCAGTCCGACAGAAACCGGGGAGCTGTTTTTT. The chain uses TRBV12-3 or TRBV12-4 and TRBJ2-2; TRBD1 is a possible D gene (5 bases). CDR3 length equals 13 residues. V was pared by 5 bases and J by 5 bases, with 9 bases between.

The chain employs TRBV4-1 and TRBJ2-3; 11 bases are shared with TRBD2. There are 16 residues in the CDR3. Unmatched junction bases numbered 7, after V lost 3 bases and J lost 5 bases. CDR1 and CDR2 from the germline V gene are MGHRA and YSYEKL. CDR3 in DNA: TGCGCCAGCAGCCAGGAATTAGCGGGGGGGGAAGATACGCAGTATTTT. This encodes CASSQELAGGEDTQYF.

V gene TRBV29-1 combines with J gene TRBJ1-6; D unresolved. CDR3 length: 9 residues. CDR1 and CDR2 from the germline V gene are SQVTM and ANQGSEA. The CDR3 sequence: CAAGSPLHF. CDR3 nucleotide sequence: TGCGCCGCGGGTTCACCCCTCCACTTT. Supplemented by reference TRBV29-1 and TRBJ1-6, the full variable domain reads SAVISQKPSRDICQRGTSLTIQCQVDSQVTMMFWYRQQPGQSLTLIATANQGSEATYESGFVIDKFPISRPNLTFSTLTVSNMSPEDSSIYLCAAGSPLHFGNGTRLTVT.